This TCR beta chain was captured by sequencing in a study of graft-versus-host responses after intestinal transplantation. About the research overall: Anti-thymocyte globulin induction was given to all recipients, followed by tacrolimus and steroids for roughly 3 years. Study results and caveats: GvH clones were identified in recipient marrow, with some first appearing in ileum or blood.

On this clone: Its antigen remains unknown.

Generated by immunoSEQ multiplex PCR, the TCRdb table keeps only in-frame clones and is missing some. The sample yields about 59,000 clones, 94% seen once. The germline V and J ends were trimmed by 5 bases and 7 bases, with 14 bases remaining between them. Per germline, CDR1 GTSNPN and CDR2 SVGIG (reference sequence). CDR3 length: 12 residues. Source: unstimulated CD4+ T cells sorted from spleen or lymph node cells, taken before transplant. The chain joins TRBV30 to TRBJ1-2; D not certain. This TCR was recovered from a human donor who was the organ donor for an intestinal transplant. CDR3 region: CAWGLGPAGYTF. The CDR3, as DNA: TGTGCCTGGGGACTAGGGCCGGCTGGCTACACCTTC.